This entry lists 14 T cell receptor beta chains sequenced from one sample in a study of OX40 agonist ivuxolimab in advanced cancers. Method: immunoSEQ multiplex PCR; TCRdb's copy keeps in-frame clones and lacks some. Among about 75,000 clones, about 85% were seen once, and the ten largest hold about 1.3%. Specimen: CD4+ or CD8+ T cells sorted from blood, collected in a trial of the OX40 agonist ivuxolimab. These receptors were collected from an adult with an advanced solid tumor such as melanoma, head and neck, liver or kidney cancer.

With regard to this clone: Other DNA sequences in the sample encode the same CDR3. The CDR3 sequence: CASSRGGSTDTQYF. Written as DNA, the CDR3 is TGTGCCAGTAGTAGAGGAGGGAGCACAGATACGCAGTATTTT. J is TRBJ2-3 and V is TRBV19, with a weak D call TRBD2 (6 bases). CDR3 length: 14 amino acids. Trimming cost V 4 bases and J 0 bases, with 8 bases left between them. Germline CDR1 LNHDA, CDR2 SQIVND (reference sequence).

The chain recombines TRBV13 with TRBJ1-1; D unresolved. There are 13 residues in the CDR3. Germline lookup yields CDR1 PRHDT and CDR2 FYEKMQ (reference sequence). V shed 3 bases and J shed 3 bases, with 8 bases lying between them. The CDR3 reads CASSFNGYTEAFF. The CDR3 nucleotides read TGTGCCAGCAGCTTCAACGGGTACACTGAAGCTTTCTTT.

J is TRBJ2-7 and V is TRBV18; 8 bases are shared with TRBD1. CDR1 and CDR2 from the germline V gene are KGHSH and LQKENI. The CDR3 contains 14 residues. V shed 8 bases, J shed 0 bases, and the junction held 6 bases outside the gene matches. The CDR3 sequence is CASKRQGSSYEQYF. CDR3 DNA sequence: TGTGCCAGCAAACGACAGGGGAGCTCCTACGAGCAGTACTTC. Full variable domain (outside the CDR3, taken from reference TRBV18 and TRBJ2-7): NAGVMQNPRHLVRRRGQEARLRCSPMKGHSHVYWYRQLPEEGLKFMVYLQKENIIDESGMPKERFSAEFPKEGPSILRIQQVVRGDSAAYFCASKRQGSSYEQYFGPGTRLTVT.

The rearrangement links TRBV14 to TRBJ2-1, with 8 positions matching TRBD2. The V segment lost 5 bases and the J segment 3 bases; nucleotides outside the gene matches: 6. CDR1 and CDR2 from the germline V gene are SGHDN and FVKESK. The CDR3 covers 15 residues. CDR3 region: CASSYLSGGYNEQFF. CDR3 nucleotide sequence: TGTGCCAGCAGCTATCTCAGCGGGGGCTACAATGAGCAGTTCTTC.

The V gene is TRBV9, the J gene TRBJ2-5; possibly TRBD1 or TRBD2 for D (5 bases each). Germline V gives CDR1 SGDLS, CDR2 YYNGEE. The length of the CDR3 is 14 residues. With 0 bases removed from V and 5 bases from J, the gap between germline ends came to 11 bases. The CDR3 bases are TGTGCCAGCAGCGTAGCGGGGAACAGGGAGACCCAGTACTTC. Its protein product is CASSVAGNRETQYF.

This chain uses TRBV6-1 with TRBJ2-5; TRBD1 aligns across 7 bases. The CDR3 has 13 amino acids. Germline assignment: CDR1 MNHNS and CDR2 SASEGT. The J segment lost 9 bases and the V segment lost 6 bases, leaving 10 bases of the junction unmatched. The CDR3: CASSEDRQRAQYF. The CDR3 region has the DNA TGTGCCAGCAGCGAGGACAGGCAGAGGGCCCAGTACTTC.

This clone came up a few times. The CDR3 DNA is TGTGCCAGCAGCTTGGGGGGCGAAAAACTGTTTTTT. Translation: CASSLGGEKLFF. The chain couples TRBV28 to TRBJ1-4; tentative D call: TRBD1 (6 bases). The V and J ends lost 6 bases and 8 bases respectively, with 10 bases between them. Germline CDR1 MDHEN, CDR2 SYDVKM. The CDR3 has 12 amino acids.

This chain connects TRBV27 to TRBJ2-2, with 9 positions matching TRBD2. This CDR3 is 16 amino acids long. The ends lost 1 base at V and 5 bases at J; junction bases unmatched: 5. Per the germline V gene, CDR1 is MNHEY and CDR2 is SMNVEV (reference sequence). The CDR3 nucleotides read TGTGCCAGCAGTTTATGGTCTAGCGGGGATACCGGGGAGCTGTTTTTT. This gives the protein CASSLWSSGDTGELFF.

This clone has more than one count but fewer than ten. The chain combines TRBV5-1 with TRBJ1-2, with D possibly being TRBD1 (5 bases). Germline loops: CDR1 SGHRS, CDR2 YFSETQ. This CDR3 is built from 12 residues. Between the trimmed V and J ends, which lost 2 bases and 6 bases, there was a span of 8 bases. The CDR3 sequence: CASSFQGDGYTF. The CDR3 nucleotides read TGCGCCAGCAGCTTTCAGGGTGATGGCTACACCTTC.

The chain carries TRBV7-2 and TRBJ1-4, with D uncertain. The CDR3 length is 15 residues. The germline V and J ends were trimmed by 3 bases and 0 bases, with 8 bases remaining between them. Per germline, CDR1 SGHTA and CDR2 FQGNSA. The CDR3 loop is CASSLDPATNEKLFF. The CDR3 DNA follows: TGTGCCAGCAGCTTGGACCCTGCAACTAATGAAAAACTGTTTTTT.

The genes are TRBV5-1 and TRBJ2-3; D is uncertain. Germline-derived CDR1 and CDR2 are SGHRS and YFSETQ. Trimming shortened V by 2 bases and J by 2 bases, and 3 bases separated the two germline ends. CDR3 length equals 12 residues. The CDR3 loop is CASSFDTDTQYF. DNA of the CDR3: TGCGCCAGCAGCTTTGACACAGATACGCAGTATTTT.

The chain is built from TRBV9 and TRBJ2-7; 9 bases are a match to TRBD1. The CDR3 runs to 15 residues. V dropped 3 bases and J dropped 7; count of bases not matched to a gene: 11. Looked up from germline, CDR1 is SGDLS and CDR2 is YYNGEE. The CDR3 protein is CASSASGTGTGEQYF. The CDR3 DNA follows: TGTGCCAGCAGCGCCTCCGGGACAGGGACCGGTGAGCAGTACTTC.

This clone was observed a single time. Written as DNA, the CDR3 is TGTGCCTGGAGTCAACTCATCTCTGGAAACACCATATATTTT. Its protein product is CAWSQLISGNTIYF. The rearrangement uses TRBV30 and TRBJ1-3; no firm D call. Trimming cost V 2 bases and J 0 bases, with 8 bases left between them. There are 14 residues in the CDR3. CDR1 is GTSNPN, CDR2 SVGIG, per germline (reference sequence).

V is TRBV13 and J is TRBJ1-1; 7 bases line up with TRBD1. After removal of 5 bases from V and 0 bases from J, the junction contained 12 bases not matched to a gene. Germline CDR1 PRHDT, CDR2 FYEKMQ (reference sequence). The CDR3 runs 17 residues. DNA for the CDR3: TGTGCCAGCAGCCTCTGGACAGGCGACGCCATGAACACTGAAGCTTTCTTT. It specifies CASSLWTGDAMNTEAFF.